The clone carrying this T cell receptor beta chain appeared a single time. Antigen unknown. This entry comes from a study of OX40 agonist ivuxolimab in advanced cancers. Whole-study context: Ivuxolimab, an antibody that agonizes OX40 (CD134), was administered to the patients. Whole-study results and caveats: At 0.1 to 3.0 mg/kg, clonal expansion of CD4+ and CD8+ blood T cells had occurred by week 6. Expanded peripheral T-cell antigen specificity went undetermined.

Sequencing was performed with immunoSEQ multiplex PCR; in TCRdb, only in-frame clones are kept and a portion is missing. Of approximately 30,000 clones detected, about 85% appear once; the ten largest clones hold approximately 26%. The V gene's germline CDR1 is SNHLY and CDR2 FYNNEI. V lost 10 bases and J 4 bases, leaving 13 bases between the germline ends. The CDR3 is made up of 12 amino acids. V gene TRBV2 combines with J gene TRBJ1-1; D gene unclear. The clonotype comes from an adult with an advanced solid tumor such as melanoma, head and neck, liver or kidney cancer. The material was CD4+ or CD8+ T cells sorted from blood, obtained in a trial of the OX40 agonist ivuxolimab. CDR3 sequence reads: CAILGTSTEAFF. CDR3 in DNA: TGTGCCATCCTGGGCACCAGCACTGAAGCTTTCTTT.